The T cell receptor beta chain described here comes from a study of blood T cell repertoires in COVID-19. Overall study: Sites in the United States, Italy and Spain provided acute and convalescent COVID-19 samples.

Enrolled through a virtual design, the participants were between 18 and 89 years of age and came from approximately 25 US areas. Researchers sorted participants into cohorts using their self-reported clinical history. Resolution of symptoms, clearance, or two negative PCRs was present in recovered Cohort 3 donors. Data came from immunoSEQ multiplex PCR; TCRdb stores just in-frame clones and leaves some out. Of 300,000 to 400,000 clones listed, around 90% are singletons. Germline V gives CDR1 LNHNV, CDR2 YYDKDF (reference sequence). The ends lost 1 base at V and 1 base at J; junction bases unmatched: 6. CDR3 size: 16 residues.

Sequencing was carried out using PBMCs or T cells enriched from blood (not recorded which). The rearrangement links TRBV15 to TRBJ2-7; 8 nucleotides line up with TRBD1. The sequence came from a woman aged 18-35 years who had recovered from COVID-19. The CDR3 here is CATSRVAGQVSYEQYF. The CDR3, as DNA: TGTGCCACCAGCAGAGTCGCGGGACAGGTTTCCTACGAGCAGTACTTC.